The source of this T cell receptor (beta chain) is a study of neurological immune-mediated disorders. Overall study findings and caveats: A possible signature appeared as one related-CDR3 cluster, in which phylogenetic grouping placed the repertoires of 18 of 34 multiple sclerosis patients.

This clonotype was observed at least ten times. What it binds is not known. TCRdb processed the 5' RACE reads anew with MiXCR; each CDR3 protein has one entry. The profile shows about 60,000 distinct CDR3 sequences, around 4% of them singletons. Where libraries were unsorted, they were derived from 2 million PBMCs stored at -80 degrees C. There are 13 residues in the CDR3. Trimming took 3 bases from V and 8 from J; bases not matched to a gene: 6. CDR1 and CDR2 (germline): DFQATT, SNEGSKA (reference sequence). The chain recombines TRBV20-1 with TRBJ1-2, with TRBD1 identical over 10 bases. The receptor's source is a man aged 25 to 45 with multiple sclerosis. What was sequenced was PBMCs. The CDR3 region is CSASGTGARGYTF. For the CDR3, the DNA is TGCAGTGCTAGTGGGACAGGGGCGCGGGGCTACACCTTC.